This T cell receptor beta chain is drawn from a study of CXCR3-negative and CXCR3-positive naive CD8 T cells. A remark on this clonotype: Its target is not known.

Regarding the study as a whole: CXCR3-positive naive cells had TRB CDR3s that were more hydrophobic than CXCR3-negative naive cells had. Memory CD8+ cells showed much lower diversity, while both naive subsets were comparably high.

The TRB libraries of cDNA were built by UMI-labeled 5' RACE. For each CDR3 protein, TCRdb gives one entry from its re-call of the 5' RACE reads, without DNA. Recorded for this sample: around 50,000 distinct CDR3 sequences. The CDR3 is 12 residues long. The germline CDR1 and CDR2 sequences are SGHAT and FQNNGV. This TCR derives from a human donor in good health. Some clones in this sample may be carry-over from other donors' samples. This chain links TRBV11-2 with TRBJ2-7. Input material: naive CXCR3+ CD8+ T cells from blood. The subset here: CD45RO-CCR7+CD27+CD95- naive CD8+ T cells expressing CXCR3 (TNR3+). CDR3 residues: CASSLVRDEQYF. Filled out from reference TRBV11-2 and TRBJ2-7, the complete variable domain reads EAGVAQSPRYKIIEKRQSVAFWCNPISGHATLYWYQQILGQGPKLLIQFQNNGVVDDSQLPKDRFSAERLKGVDSTLKIQPAKLEDSAVYLCASSLVRDEQYFGPGTRLTVT.